The 30 T cell receptor beta chains in this list originate from one sample, sequenced in a study of memory CD4+ T cells and cytomegalovirus serostatus. The sort gate was single viable CD3+CD4+CD8-CD45RO+ cells for memory CD4+ T cells. Assay: immunoSEQ multiplex PCR; the TCRdb copy retains only in-frame clones and omits some. The sample holds 84,000 or so clones; 75% to 90% are singletons and the top ten take around 0.75%. Source material: memory CD4+ T cells from blood. The origin of the receptors is an adult in good health and CMV-seronegative.

This clone has only one observation. CDR3 loop: CASSLAGRARTNEKLFF. The CDR3 region has the DNA TGCGCCAGCAGCTTGGCCGGCAGGGCGAGAACTAATGAAAAACTGTTTTTT. The chain is built from TRBV5-1 and TRBJ1-4; tentative D call: TRBD1 (5 bases). CDR3 size: 17 residues. Germline V lookup: CDR1 SGHRS, CDR2 YFSETQ. Trimming took off 0 bases at V and 1 base at J, with 13 bases between the two ends.

This chain joins TRBV5-1 and TRBJ1-6; D is unclear. Germline V gene lookup returns CDR1 SGHRS and CDR2 YFSETQ. This CDR3 is 15 amino acids long. With 0 bases removed from V and 3 bases from J, the gap between germline ends came to 7 bases. CDR3 DNA sequence: TGCGCCAGCAGCTTGGAGCCGGACTATAATTCACCCCTCCACTTT. Translation gives CASSLEPDYNSPLHF. Variable domain in full (rest from reference TRBV5-1 and TRBJ1-6): KAGVTQTPRYLIKTRGQQVTLSCSPISGHRSVSWYQQTPGQGLQFLFEYFSETQRNKGNFPGRFSGRQFSNSRSEMNVSTLELGDSALYLCASSLEPDYNSPLHFGNGTRLTVT.

This chain uses TRBV30 with TRBJ1-3; 7 bases line up with TRBD1. Per the germline V gene, CDR1 is GTSNPN and CDR2 is SVGIG (reference sequence). The CDR3 has 14 residues. J was trimmed by 0 bases and V by 5 bases; bases with no gene match: 4. The CDR3 DNA is TGTGCCTGGGCCCCAGGGGGCTCTGGAAACACCATATATTTT. Residues: CAWAPGGSGNTIYF.

This clone was detected once. This chain uses TRBV9 with TRBJ2-5, with D perhaps TRBD2 (6 bases). CDR3 length equals 16 residues. Germline CDR1 and CDR2: SGDLS and YYNGEE. V was shortened by 1 base and J by 5 bases, with 18 bases between the two germline ends. DNA for the CDR3: TGTGCCAGCAGCGTACAACCCCTGGGAGGTGGGGAGACCCAGTACTTC. Protein: CASSVQPLGGGETQYF.

The chain has TRBV5-1 and TRBJ2-1; the D gene is possibly TRBD2 (5 bases). The V end lost 2 bases, the J end lost 0 bases, and 12 bases lay between the germline ends. The CDR3 consists of 16 residues. The germline V gene has CDR1 SGHRS and CDR2 YFSETQ. In DNA form, the CDR3 reads TGCGCCAGCAGCTTTTCGAGCGGTAGCTCCTACAATGAGCAGTTCTTC. Translating gives CASSFSSGSSYNEQFF. Looking up the rest from reference TRBV5-1 and TRBJ2-1 gives the full variable domain: KAGVTQTPRYLIKTRGQQVTLSCSPISGHRSVSWYQQTPGQGLQFLFEYFSETQRNKGNFPGRFSGRQFSNSRSEMNVSTLELGDSALYLCASSFSSGSSYNEQFFGPGTRLTVL.

V is TRBV18 and J is TRBJ2-2; D may be TRBD2 (6 bases). CDR1 KGHSH and CDR2 LQKENI come from the germline V gene. There are 14 residues in the CDR3. With 8 bases removed from V and 6 bases from J, the gap between germline ends came to 16 bases. The CDR3 spells CASPLSGEAGELFF. The CDR3 bases are TGTGCCAGCCCACTGTCCGGGGAGGCCGGGGAGCTGTTTTTT.

The chain combines TRBV19 with TRBJ2-5; 8 nucleotides align to TRBD1. The CDR3 contains 13 residues. CDR1 and CDR2 (germline): LNHDA, SQIVND (reference sequence). Losses at the gene ends were 4 bases for V and 9 bases for J; bases not matched to a gene: 7. CDR3 nucleotide sequence: TGTGCCAGTAGTAATGGACAGGGCAAGGCCCAGTACTTC. It translates to CASSNGQGKAQYF.

V usage is TRBV28 and J usage is TRBJ1-2, with TRBD1 as a possible D gene (5 bases). Germline-derived CDR1 and CDR2 are MDHEN and SYDVKM. This CDR3 spans 12 amino acids. V lost 6 bases, J lost 8 bases, and 13 bases lay in between. The CDR3 spells CASSLIRGGYTF. The DNA of the CDR3 is TGTGCCAGCAGCCTAATCCGGGGGGGCTACACCTTC.

J is TRBJ2-1 and V is TRBV6-4; TRBD2 agrees at 15 bases. This CDR3 spans 15 amino acids. Germline CDR1 and CDR2: MRHNA and SNTAGT. V was clipped by 3 bases and J by 7 bases; unmatched bases: 1. The CDR3: CASSEGLAGGNEQFF. The CDR3 DNA reads TGTGCCAGCAGTGAAGGACTAGCGGGGGGGAATGAGCAGTTCTTC.

The V call is TRBV7-6, the J call TRBJ1-6; no reliable D call. The CDR3 is made up of 15 amino acids. Germline loops: CDR1 SGHVS, CDR2 FNYEAQ. Deletions cut 5 bases from V and 0 bases from J, with 8 bases between. The CDR3 protein is CASSLGSSYNSPLHF. In nucleotides, the CDR3 is TGTGCCAGCAGCCTGGGGAGCTCCTATAATTCACCCCTCCACTTT.

The CDR3 loop is CAWSVGGEGEKLFF. CDR3 nucleotide sequence: TGTGCCTGGAGTGTAGGAGGGGAGGGGGAAAAACTGTTTTTT. The J gene is TRBJ1-4, the V gene TRBV30; D may be TRBD1 (5 bases). The CDR3 is made up of 14 amino acids. Germline V gene lookup returns CDR1 GTSNPN and CDR2 SVGIG (reference sequence). Trimming removed 0 bases from V and 8 bases from J, with 13 bases in between.

The chain carries TRBV7-3 and TRBJ2-2; maybe TRBD1 (5 bases). Trimming shortened V by 0 bases and J by 7 bases, and 15 bases separated the two germline ends. This CDR3 is built from 16 residues. CDR1 is SGHTA and CDR2 is FQGTGA in the germline V gene. CDR3 DNA: TGTGCCAGCAGCTTAACCGCCAGGGTCTTGGGCGGGGAGCTGTTTTTT. It translates to CASSLTARVLGGELFF.

The CDR3: CASSDAPGRRYNSPLHF. CDR3 nucleotide sequence: TGTGCCAGCAGCGATGCTCCGGGACGGAGATATAATTCACCCCTCCACTTT. This chain joins TRBV5-4 and TRBJ1-6; possibly TRBD1 for D (5 bases). The CDR3 is 17 amino acids. Looked up from germline, CDR1 is SGHNT and CDR2 is YYREEE (reference sequence). Trimming stripped 4 bases from V and 4 bases from J, with 18 bases between.

A word on this clone: The same CDR3 also results from other DNA sequences found in this sample. CDR3 region: CSVAISDTQYF. The CDR3 bases are TGCAGCGTTGCTATTTCAGATACGCAGTATTTT. The chain links TRBV29-1 to TRBJ2-3; no definite D call. The CDR3 runs to 11 residues. Trimming stripped 4 bases from V and 4 bases from J, with 6 bases between. CDR1 and CDR2 (germline): SQVTM, ANQGSEA.

This chain joins TRBV18 and TRBJ2-7; 7 nucleotides line up with TRBD1. The length of the CDR3 is 14 residues. Germline V lookup: CDR1 KGHSH, CDR2 LQKENI. Trimming at V came to 5 bases and at J to 2 bases, leaving 6 bases not matched to a gene. CDR3 residues: CASSTGQGAYEQYF. CDR3 nucleotides: TGTGCCAGCTCAACAGGGCAGGGGGCCTACGAGCAGTACTTC.

CDR3 DNA sequence: TGTGCCAGCTCACTGGAGTCGTTGGGCTCTGGAAACACCATATATTTT. Residues: CASSLESLGSGNTIYF. The rearrangement uses TRBV18 and TRBJ1-3; unclear D gene. The germline V and J ends were trimmed by 4 bases and 0 bases, with 13 bases remaining between them. Germline loops: CDR1 KGHSH, CDR2 LQKENI. This CDR3 has 16 residues.

J is TRBJ2-4 and V is TRBV7-2; the D gene is possibly TRBD2 (6 bases). This CDR3 has 17 amino acids. Per germline, CDR1 SGHTA and CDR2 FQGNSA. The V and J ends lost 1 base and 5 bases respectively, with 18 bases between them. The CDR3 coding sequence is TGTGCCAGCAGCTTAGGTTCCCCCGGAGGGAGTCAAAACATTCAGTACTTC. This encodes CASSLGSPGGSQNIQYF.

The chain joins TRBV28 to TRBJ1-1; D is ambiguous. V gave up 5 bases and J gave up 3 bases, with 7 bases separating them. CDR1 is MDHEN and CDR2 is SYDVKM in the germline V gene. The CDR3 totals 12 residues. The CDR3 is CASSLSDTEAFF. The CDR3 DNA reads as TGTGCCAGCAGTCTGTCGGACACTGAAGCTTTCTTT.

The chain uses TRBV11-2 and TRBJ2-3, with D perhaps assigned TRBD1 or TRBD2 (5 bases each). The germline gives CDR1 SGHAT, CDR2 FQNNGV. With 1 base removed from V and 6 bases from J, the gap between germline ends came to 5 bases. CDR3 length: 12 amino acids. CDR3: CASSLGGDTQYF. The CDR3 DNA reads TGTGCCAGCAGCTTAGGGGGGGATACGCAGTATTTT.

The V gene is TRBV11-2, the J gene TRBJ1-2, with 11 bases matching TRBD1. In germline, CDR1 is SGHAT, CDR2 FQNNGV. V trimming: 5 bases; J trimming: 3 bases; junction bases outside the gene matches: 8. This CDR3 has 16 residues. The CDR3 nucleotides are TGTGCCAGCAGCCCGGGACAGGGGGTGCCTCACTATGGCTACACCTTC. It is translated as CASSPGQGVPHYGYTF.

The V gene is TRBV7-3, the J gene TRBJ2-1; no clear D. The CDR3 sequence is 15 residues long. CDR1 SGHTA and CDR2 FQGTGA come from the germline V gene. V lost 2 bases, J lost 6 bases, and 14 bases lay in between. The CDR3 coding sequence is TGTGCCAGCAGCTTAGGTCTCCTCCAAGGCAATGAGCAGTTCTTC. Its protein product is CASSLGLLQGNEQFF.

The chain couples TRBV10-3 to TRBJ1-2, with TRBD1 matching 7 bases. This CDR3 is built from 17 residues. V lost 8 bases and J lost 1; bases outside the gene matches: 16. Germline CDR1 and CDR2: ENHRY and SYGVKD. The CDR3 DNA reads as TGTGCCATCGGAAAGGACAGGAGCACCGTAGTTAACTATGGCTACACCTTC. This sequence encodes CAIGKDRSTVVNYGYTF.

This clone has only a few counts. The chain recombines TRBV18 with TRBJ1-3, with D possibly matching TRBD1 (5 bases). CDR3 length: 14 amino acids. Germline-derived CDR1 and CDR2 are KGHSH and LQKENI. V lost 0 bases and J 7 bases, leaving 10 bases between the germline ends. The CDR3 nucleotides are TGTGCCAGCTCACCACCGGGACTGGGGAACACCATATATTTT. Protein: CASSPPGLGNTIYF.

The J gene is TRBJ2-2, the V gene TRBV29-1, with 7 bases lining up with TRBD1. CDR3 length: 13 residues. CDR1 SQVTM and CDR2 ANQGSEA come from the germline V gene. The V segment lost 3 bases and the J segment 7 bases; nucleotides outside the gene matches: 5. CDR3 sequence: CSVDKGGVGELFF. The DNA of the CDR3 is TGCAGCGTTGACAAAGGGGGCGTCGGGGAGCTGTTTTTT.

The V gene is TRBV10-3, the J gene TRBJ2-2; D possibly corresponds to TRBD1 (6 bases). The germline CDR1 and CDR2 sequences are ENHRY and SYGVKD. The CDR3 contains 13 residues. Between the trimmed V and J ends, which lost 6 bases and 5 bases, there was a span of 10 bases. The CDR3 region is CAISVTGTGELFF. CDR3 nucleotides: TGTGCCATCAGCGTAACAGGGACCGGGGAGCTGTTTTTT.

The rearrangement uses TRBV5-4 and TRBJ2-6; D uncertain. Trimming shortened V by 0 bases and J by 8 bases, and 12 bases separated the two germline ends. The length of the CDR3 is 15 residues. CDR1 is SGHNT, CDR2 YYREEE, per germline (reference sequence). For the CDR3, the DNA is TGTGCCAGCAGCTTGGGTCTAGGCCTAACCAACGTCCTGACTTTC. It yields the protein CASSLGLGLTNVLTF.

V gene TRBV7-3 combines with J gene TRBJ1-6; 8 positions agree with TRBD1. Germline CDR1 is SGHTA and CDR2 is FQGTGA. This CDR3 is 15 amino acids long. The trim removed 2 bases at V and 6 bases at J, leaving 3 bases unmatched. The CDR3 reads CASSLQGALNSPLHF. The DNA for the CDR3 is TGTGCCAGCAGCTTACAGGGGGCTCTTAATTCACCCCTCCACTTT. The full variable domain, completed using reference TRBV7-3 and TRBJ1-6, is GAGVSQTPSNKVTEKGKYVELRCDPISGHTALYWYRQSLGQGPEFLIYFQGTGAADDSGLPNDRFFAVRPEGSVSTLKIQRTERGDSAVYLCASSLQGALNSPLHFGNGTRLTVT.

V gene TRBV11-3 combines with J gene TRBJ2-7; 7 nucleotides align to TRBD1. V gave up 1 base and J gave up 2 bases; unmatched junction bases: 2. There are 14 residues in the CDR3. Germline-derived CDR1 and CDR2 are SGHNT and YENEEA. The CDR3 region has the DNA TGTGCCAGCAGCTTAGGGGACAGAACCTACGAGCAGTACTTC. Amino acid sequence: CASSLGDRTYEQYF.

By share, this clone ranks as medium-sized. The V and J genes are TRBV10-1 and TRBJ2-3; D is possibly TRBD2 (6 bases). Deletions cut 4 bases from V and 6 bases from J, with 14 bases between. This CDR3 comprises 14 residues. CDR1 and CDR2 (germline): WNHNN, SYGVQD (reference sequence). The CDR3 loop reads CASSGGEPYDTQYF. DNA for the CDR3: TGCGCCAGCAGTGGGGGGGAACCATACGATACGCAGTATTTT.

This sequence joins TRBV14 and TRBJ2-5; D is undetermined. V lost 1 base to trimming and J lost 9 bases, with 15 bases between them. Germline loops: CDR1 SGHDN, CDR2 FVKESK. CDR3 length: 14 residues. The CDR3 reads CASSQAVGYPAQYF. The DNA for the CDR3 is TGTGCCAGCAGCCAAGCTGTGGGGTATCCGGCCCAGTACTTC.